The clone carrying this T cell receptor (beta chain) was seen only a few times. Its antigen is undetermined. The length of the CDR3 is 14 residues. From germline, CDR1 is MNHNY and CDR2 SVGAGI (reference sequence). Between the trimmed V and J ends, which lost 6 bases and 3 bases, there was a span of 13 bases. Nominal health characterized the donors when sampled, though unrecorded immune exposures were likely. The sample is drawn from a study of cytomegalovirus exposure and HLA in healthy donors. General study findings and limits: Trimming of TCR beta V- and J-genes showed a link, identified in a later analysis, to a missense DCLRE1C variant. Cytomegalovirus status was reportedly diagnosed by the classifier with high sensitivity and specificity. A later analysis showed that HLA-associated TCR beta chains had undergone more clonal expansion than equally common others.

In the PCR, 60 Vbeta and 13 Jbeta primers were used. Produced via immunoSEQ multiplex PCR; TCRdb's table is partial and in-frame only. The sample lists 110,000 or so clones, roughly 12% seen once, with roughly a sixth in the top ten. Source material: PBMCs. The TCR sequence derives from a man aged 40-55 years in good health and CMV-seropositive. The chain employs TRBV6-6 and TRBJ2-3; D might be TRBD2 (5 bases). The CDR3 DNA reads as TGTGCCAGCAGCTCCCTAGCTACGACAGATACGCAGTATTTT. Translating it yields CASSSLATTDTQYF.